This TCR beta chain stems from a study of blood T cell repertoires in COVID-19. About the research overall: T cells, B-cell-depleted T cells, or PBMCs supplied cDNA or gDNA.

This clone was seen only a few times. The germline V gene encodes CDR1 KGHSH and CDR2 LQKENI. Trimming pared 2 bases from V and 5 bases from J, leaving 22 bases between. The CDR3 sequence is 18 residues long. The method was immunoSEQ multiplex PCR; TCRdb's version includes in-frame clones alone and lacks a portion of them. The table shows under 250,000 clones, with 80% to 85% occurring only once. The clonotype comes from a man in his forties with acute or convalescent COVID-19. The sequencing sample was made of peripheral blood. This chain connects TRBV18 to TRBJ2-1, with a tentative D call TRBD2 (6 bases). CDR3 DNA sequence: TGTGCCAGCTCACCAATACGGCACGGGATAGCGGATAACAATGAGCAGTTCTTC. As protein: CASSPIRHGIADNNEQFF. Full variable domain (rest looked up from reference TRBV18 and TRBJ2-1): NAGVMQNPRHLVRRRGQEARLRCSPMKGHSHVYWYRQLPEEGLKFMVYLQKENIIDESGMPKERFSAEFPKEGPSILRIQQVVRGDSAAYFCASSPIRHGIADNNEQFFGPGTRLTVL.